This TCR beta chain was found in a study of blood T cell repertoires in COVID-19. At the level of the study: There were acute and convalescent COVID-19 samples, and they came from the United States, Italy and Spain.

With regard to this clone: This specimen includes other DNA sequences encoding the same CDR3.

TCRdb keeps only in-frame clones here, not all; method: immunoSEQ multiplex PCR. Of fewer than 300,000 clones in the sample, approximately 86% are singletons; the top ten hold less than 10%. Germline V CDR1 and CDR2: SEHNR, FQNEAQ (reference sequence). The CDR3 is made up of 15 amino acids. The V and J ends lost 4 bases and 1 base, in that order; junction bases with no gene match: 4. This rearrangement joins TRBV7-9 to TRBJ1-5; TRBD1 matches 7 bases. The TCR sequence derives from a man between 18 and 29 years old with active or convalescent COVID-19. Specimen: peripheral blood. The CDR3 DNA sequence: TGTGCCAGCAGCTCCGACAGGGAGAGCAATCAGCCCCAGCATTTT. Residues: CASSSDRESNQPQHF. Variable domain in full (rest from reference TRBV7-9 and TRBJ1-5): DTGVSQNPRHKITKRGQNVTFRCDPISEHNRLYWYRQTLGQGPEFLTYFQNEAQLEKSRLLSDRFSAERPKGSFSTLEIQRTEQGDSAMYLCASSSDRESNQPQHFGDGTRLSIL.